Following are 26 T cell receptor beta chains from one sample sequenced in a study of cytomegalovirus exposure and HLA in healthy donors. Both 60 Vbeta primers and 13 Jbeta primers went into the PCR. Some clones are missing from TCRdb's copy, which holds only in-frame ones; the method was immunoSEQ multiplex PCR. In all, the sample yields 45,000 to 60,000 clones. The sequenced material came from PBMCs. The receptors derive from a female donor in good health and CMV-seronegative.

V and J are TRBV7-9 and TRBJ2-7, with D perhaps matching TRBD1 (6 bases). V was pared by 0 bases and J by 2 bases, with 11 bases between. Germline V CDR1 and CDR2: SEHNR, FQNEAQ (reference sequence). This CDR3 spans 15 amino acids. This CDR3 is CASSLAGAATYEQYF. The CDR3 bases are TGTGCCAGCAGCTTAGCGGGGGCAGCGACCTACGAGCAGTACTTC.

The chain employs TRBV5-1 and TRBJ2-2; D is possibly TRBD1 (6 bases). This CDR3 has 15 residues. Per the germline V gene, CDR1 is SGHRS and CDR2 is YFSETQ. Trimming left V 7 bases short and J 2 bases short, with 15 bases between. CDR3 region: CASSLDRQNTGELFF. DNA for the CDR3: TGCGCCAGCTCTCTGGACAGACAAAACACCGGGGAGCTGTTTTTT.

The chain joins TRBV6-5 to TRBJ2-5, with a weak D call TRBD1 (7 bases). The V gene lost 5 bases and the J gene lost 4 bases, with 17 bases spanning the gap. The CDR3 has 15 residues. Germline-derived CDR1 and CDR2 are MNHEY and SVGAGI. CDR3 nucleotides: TGTGCCAGCAGTCCCAGGGGGAGGTTTTCAGAGACCCAGTACTTC. It translates to CASSPRGRFSETQYF.

The chain is built from TRBV9 and TRBJ2-7; 8 nucleotides agree with TRBD1. The CDR3 is made up of 15 amino acids. With 0 bases clipped from V and 0 bases from J, the junction kept 2 bases outside the gene matches. The germline gives CDR1 SGDLS, CDR2 YYNGEE. The CDR3 sequence is CASSVDGQGSYEQYF. DNA of the CDR3: TGTGCCAGCAGCGTAGATGGACAGGGCTCCTACGAGCAGTACTTC.

The CDR3 bases are TGTGCCAGTAGTATCAACGGACAGATCTACGAGCAGTACTTC. Translation gives CASSINGQIYEQYF. V and J are TRBV19 and TRBJ2-7, with D perhaps TRBD1 (6 bases). The CDR3 runs to 14 residues. V gave up 3 bases and J gave up 3 bases, with 12 bases separating them. Germline CDR1 is LNHDA and CDR2 is SQIVND (reference sequence).

The chain carries TRBV5-1 and TRBJ2-5; TRBD1 is a possible D gene (6 bases). The CDR3 runs to 15 residues. The germline V gene encodes CDR1 SGHRS and CDR2 YFSETQ. V shed 0 bases and J shed 3 bases, with 12 bases lying between them. The CDR3 nucleotides read TGCGCCAGCAGCTTGGGGGGGACACCCGAAGAGACCCAGTACTTC. It codes for CASSLGGTPEETQYF.

The CDR3 DNA reads TGCGCCAGCAGCCGGGTCTGGGACAACGTATTCTCCTATAATTCACCCCTCCACTTT. Residues: CASSRVWDNVFSYNSPLHF. The chain uses TRBV4-1 and TRBJ1-6; possible D gene TRBD1, 6 bases. The germline V and J ends were trimmed by 4 bases and 0 bases, with 19 bases remaining between them. Germline assignment: CDR1 MGHRA and CDR2 YSYEKL. The CDR3 covers 19 residues.

The genes are TRBV19 and TRBJ2-5, with D tentatively TRBD2 (5 bases). Deletions cut 7 bases from V and 0 bases from J, with 12 bases between. This CDR3 contains 14 residues. CDR1 is LNHDA, CDR2 SQIVND, per germline (reference sequence). The DNA of the CDR3 is TGTGCCAGTAATGAGGGCCAGTACCAAGAGACCCAGTACTTC. Translating it yields CASNEGQYQETQYF.

This chain joins TRBV18 and TRBJ2-7; 7 bases map to TRBD1. The CDR3 is 14 residues long. V was pared by 4 bases and J by 2 bases, with 5 bases of the junction left unmatched. Germline V gene data show CDR1 as KGHSH and CDR2 as LQKENI. Here the CDR3 DNA reads TGTGCCAGCTCACTGCAGGGACAGCCCTACGAGCAGTACTTC. Amino acids: CASSLQGQPYEQYF. Full variable domain (outside the CDR3, taken from reference TRBV18 and TRBJ2-7): NAGVMQNPRHLVRRRGQEARLRCSPMKGHSHVYWYRQLPEEGLKFMVYLQKENIIDESGMPKERFSAEFPKEGPSILRIQQVVRGDSAAYFCASSLQGQPYEQYFGPGTRLTVT.

The CDR3 spells CASSNLAGEADTQYF. The DNA of the CDR3 is TGTGCCAGTAGCAACCTAGCGGGAGAGGCAGATACGCAGTATTTT. This chain links TRBV19 with TRBJ2-3; 10 bases agree with TRBD2. CDR1 and CDR2 (germline): LNHDA, SQIVND (reference sequence). The V gene end was trimmed by 6 bases and the J gene end by 4 bases; junction bases not matched to a gene: 7. This CDR3 region has 15 residues.

The rearrangement uses TRBV10-1 and TRBJ1-2; 10 bases match TRBD1. Germline-derived CDR1 and CDR2 are WNHNN and SYGVQD (reference sequence). Trimming at V came to 2 bases and at J to 2 bases, leaving 8 bases not matched to a gene. The CDR3 length is 17 residues. The CDR3: CASSERPRTGGNYGYTF. The CDR3, as DNA: TGCGCCAGCAGTGAGAGGCCCAGGACAGGGGGGAACTATGGCTACACCTTC.

Of note for this clone: At one end the junction does not follow the germline gene, possibly because of a read error. The J gene is TRBJ2-7, the V gene TRBV7-7; 10 bases line up with TRBD2. This CDR3 comprises 15 residues. Per germline, CDR1 SSHAT and CDR2 FNYEAQ (reference sequence). The CDR3 is CASSVLAGEAYEQYF. Written as DNA, the CDR3 is TGTGCTAGCAGCGTCCTAGCGGGAGAGGCGTACGAGCAGTACTTC.

The chain combines TRBV7-6 with TRBJ1-1, with D possibly TRBD1 on 6 matching bases. The V and J ends lost 0 bases and 1 base respectively, with 15 bases between them. Per germline, CDR1 SGHVS and CDR2 FNYEAQ. CDR3 size: 17 residues. The CDR3 reads CASSLASWTVKNTEAFF. Written as DNA, the CDR3 is TGTGCCAGCAGCTTAGCGTCGTGGACAGTGAAGAACACTGAAGCTTTCTTT.

The chain uses TRBV9 and TRBJ2-3; possibly TRBD2 for D (6 bases). Germline CDR1 SGDLS, CDR2 YYNGEE. The CDR3 consists of 15 residues. V was shortened by 3 bases and J by 7 bases, with 18 bases between the two germline ends. CDR3 protein: CASSAPTGTSNTQYF. CDR3 bases: TGTGCCAGCAGCGCGCCGACCGGGACTTCTAATACGCAGTATTTT.

The J gene is TRBJ2-7, the V gene TRBV13; 14 positions match TRBD2. V trimming: 0 bases; J trimming: 3 bases; junction bases outside the gene matches: 4. This CDR3 is built from 17 residues. CDR1 and CDR2 from the germline V gene are PRHDT and FYEKMQ (reference sequence). The CDR3 DNA reads as TGTGCCAGCAGCTTAGGGACTAGCGGGAGGGCTAGCTACGAGCAGTACTTC. Protein: CASSLGTSGRASYEQYF.

The chain uses TRBV15 and TRBJ1-2; tentatively, D is TRBD1 (6 bases). The CDR3 has 13 amino acids. Germline CDR1 LNHNV, CDR2 YYDKDF (reference sequence). V was shortened by 1 base and J by 6 bases, with 9 bases between the two germline ends. This CDR3 is CATSRGAGDGYTF. For the CDR3, the DNA is TGTGCCACCAGCAGAGGGGCAGGGGATGGCTACACCTTC.

The chain joins TRBV10-2 to TRBJ2-7; D is perhaps TRBD2 (6 bases). Germline CDR1 reads WSHSY; CDR2 reads SAAADI. CDR3 length: 12 residues. V lost 4 bases, J lost 7 bases, and 11 bases lay in between. CDR3 bases: TGCGCCAGCAGTGTGCCGGGGAGGGAGCAGTACTTC. The encoded protein is CASSVPGREQYF.

The CDR3 is CASSTWGGQGGEKLFF. In nucleotides, the CDR3 is TGTGCCAGCAGCACATGGGGTGGACAGGGCGGTGAAAAACTGTTTTTT. This chain connects TRBV5-4 to TRBJ1-4, with 8 bases lining up with TRBD1. The CDR3 has 16 residues. With 4 bases clipped from V and 7 bases from J, the junction kept 12 bases outside the gene matches. Looked up from germline, CDR1 is SGHNT and CDR2 is YYREEE (reference sequence).

The rearrangement links TRBV5-1 to TRBJ2-5; TRBD1 matches 8 bases. The CDR3 runs to 16 residues. Germline assignment: CDR1 SGHRS and CDR2 YFSETQ. The trim removed 1 base at V and 5 bases at J, leaving 10 bases unmatched. Here the CDR3 DNA reads TGCGCCAGCAGCTTGCCGCTGGGACAGGTGGTGGAGACCCAGTACTTC. This codes for CASSLPLGQVVETQYF.

The gene calls are TRBV6-5 and TRBJ2-3; D uncertain. This CDR3 comprises 13 residues. CDR1 MNHEY and CDR2 SVGAGI come from the germline V gene. V shed 6 bases and J shed 6 bases, with 13 bases lying between them. In nucleotides, the CDR3 is TGTGCCAGCAGCTTATACTACGCGGATACGCAGTATTTT. This encodes CASSLYYADTQYF.

The chain is built from TRBV19 and TRBJ2-5, with D maybe TRBD2 (5 bases). There are 14 residues in the CDR3. Between the trimmed V and J ends, which lost 6 bases and 2 bases, there was a span of 13 bases. Germline assignment: CDR1 LNHDA and CDR2 SQIVND (reference sequence). The CDR3 region is CASSFGGTQETQYF. For the CDR3, the DNA is TGTGCCAGTAGCTTCGGAGGAACTCAAGAGACCCAGTACTTC.

The J gene is TRBJ1-5, the V gene TRBV18; TRBD1 aligns across 9 bases. Germline V gene sequence: CDR1 KGHSH, CDR2 LQKENI. The V and J ends lost 4 bases and 4 bases, in that order; junction bases with no gene match: 2. CDR3 length: 14 residues. The CDR3 loop reads CASSHDRGNQPQHF. Here the CDR3 DNA reads TGTGCCAGCTCACACGACAGGGGGAATCAGCCCCAGCATTTT.

This chain links TRBV18 with TRBJ1-1; D is undetermined. This CDR3 contains 13 residues. Germline CDR1 KGHSH, CDR2 LQKENI. Trimming pared 2 bases from V and 4 bases from J, leaving 8 bases between. In DNA, the CDR3 is TGTGCCAGCTCACCAGCTCCAGGCACTGAAGCTTTCTTT. Amino acids: CASSPAPGTEAFF.

J is TRBJ2-3 and V is TRBV4-1, with TRBD2 identical over 13 bases. Germline V lookup: CDR1 MGHRA, CDR2 YSYEKL. The CDR3 has 17 residues. The ends lost 5 bases at V and 2 bases at J; junction bases unmatched: 7. The CDR3 region has the DNA TGCGCCAGCAGCTCGGGACTAGCGGGGTTGGCCACAGATACGCAGTATTTT. Protein: CASSSGLAGLATDTQYF.

This chain uses TRBV30 with TRBJ2-7, with D perhaps matching TRBD1 (8 bases). This CDR3 region has 16 residues. Trimming removed 1 base from V and 5 bases from J, with 21 bases in between. Germline assignment: CDR1 GTSNPN and CDR2 SVGIG (reference sequence). CDR3 nucleotide sequence: TGTGCCTGGAGTGGACCCCGGACAGGGAGGGTGGACGAGCAGTACTTC. As protein: CAWSGPRTGRVDEQYF. Combining the CDR3 with reference TRBV30 and TRBJ2-7 gives the whole variable domain SQTIHQWPATLVQPVGSPLSLECTVEGTSNPNLYWYRQAAGRGLQLLFYSVGIGQISSEVPQNLSASRPQDRQFILSSKKLLLSDSGFYLCAWSGPRTGRVDEQYFGPGTRLTVT.

V usage is TRBV6-5 and J usage is TRBJ1-1; TRBD1 matches at 9 bases. CDR1 MNHEY and CDR2 SVGAGI come from the germline V gene. V lost 6 bases and J lost 5; bases outside the gene matches: 7. The CDR3 is 14 amino acids. CDR3 residues: CASSPQGAGTEAFF. CDR3 DNA sequence: TGTGCCAGCAGCCCACAGGGGGCAGGAACTGAAGCTTTCTTT.